This TCR beta chain was captured in a study of vaccination effects on CD4 cells after COVID-19. The CDR3 loop spans 14 amino acids. V lost 0 bases and J lost 0, with 6 bases in between. Germline values: CDR1 SGDLS, CDR2 YYNGEE. In the ViraFEST assay, antigen-specific CD4+ clonotypes were identified by expansion after peptide-pool stimulation. Once cultured for approximately 10 days, the cells underwent separation to obtain CD4+ T cells. Nucleocapsid antibodies were negative in the vaccine recipients, who had never had SARS-CoV-2 infection. As to this clone: The antigen is unknown.

The protocol was immunoSEQ multiplex PCR, while the TCRdb copy is restricted to in-frame clones and leaves out a portion. The table lists 65,000 or so clones, approximately 76% of them singletons, with around 3% in the top ten. The material sequenced was CD4+ T cells from PBMCs cultured with HCoV-NL63 spike peptides, taken before COVID-19 vaccination. J is TRBJ1-2 and V is TRBV9; D is ambiguous. This receptor was obtained from a human donor who received a COVID-19 vaccine. CDR3 nucleotide sequence: TGTGCCAGCAGCGTAGATCTGTCTAACTATGGCTACACCTTC. This sequence encodes CASSVDLSNYGYTF.